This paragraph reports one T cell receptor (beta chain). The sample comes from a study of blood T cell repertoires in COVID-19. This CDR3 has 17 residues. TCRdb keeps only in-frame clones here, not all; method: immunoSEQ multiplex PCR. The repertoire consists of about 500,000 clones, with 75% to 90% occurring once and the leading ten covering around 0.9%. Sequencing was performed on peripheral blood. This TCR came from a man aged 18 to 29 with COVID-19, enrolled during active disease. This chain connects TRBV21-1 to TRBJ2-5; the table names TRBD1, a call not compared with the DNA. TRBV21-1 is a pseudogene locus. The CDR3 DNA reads TGTGCCAGCAGCATTAGACGAACAGGACAGACTCAAGAGACCCAGTACTTC. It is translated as CASSIRRTGQTQETQYF.